The rows below give T cell receptor beta chains drawn from one sample of a study of shared clonotypes between healthy human individuals. Profiling relied on immunoSEQ multiplex PCR, and the TCRdb table lists in-frame clones only, not all of them. Here the sample spans fewer than 1.4 million clones, about four fifths being singletons. Sequenced input: memory CD4+ T cells from PBMCs. The receptors here all came from a man between 18 and 29 years old in good health. Some clones in this sample may be carry-over from other donors' samples. CDR3s include the opening cysteine and the closing phenylalanine or tryptophan. D genes are given only for firm matches. Clone size appears in some rows only: once, few, many, or a class for an expanded clone.

V gene	clone size	J gene	D gene	CDR3 DNA	CDR3 protein
TRBV11-3	NA	TRBJ2-2	TRBD2	TGTGCCAGCAGCTTTATAGCGGGAGGACCCGGGGAGCTGTTTTTT	CASSFIAGGPGELFF
TRBV28	NA	TRBJ1-1	NA	TGTGCCAGCAGCCAACTGAGGGGAGGGGTGGCTGAAGCTTTCTTT	CASSQLRGGVAEAFF
TRBV6-5	NA	TRBJ2-1	TRBD1	TGTGCCAGCAGTAACAGGGGTCCCTACAATGAGCAGTTCTTC	CASSNRGPYNEQFF
TRBV2	NA	TRBJ2-5	TRBD2	TGTGCCAGCAGTGAAGTGGGACTAGCGGGGGAGACCCAGTACTTC	CASSEVGLAGETQYF
TRBV6-5	NA	TRBJ2-2	TRBD2	TGTGCCAGCAGCCAGACTAGCGACACCGGGGAGCTGTTTTTT	CASSQTSDTGELFF
TRBV7-3	NA	TRBJ2-5	TRBD2	TGTGCCAGCAGCTGGACGGGGTTCGGAGTTTTAGCGGGCCCAGAGACCCAGTACTTC	CASSWTGFGVLAGPETQYF
TRBV28	NA	TRBJ1-1	NA	TGTGCCAGCAGTTACCCTCCGGGAGGGAACACTGAAGCTTTCTTT	CASSYPPGGNTEAFF
TRBV5-6	NA	TRBJ2-2	NA	TGTGCCAGCAGCCTGCCTTCAGGGGAGCTGTTTTTT	CASSLPSGELFF
TRBV5-6	NA	TRBJ1-1	NA	TGTGCCAGCAGCTTGATCTCCACTGAAGCTTTCTTT	CASSLISTEAFF
TRBV15	NA	TRBJ1-2	NA	TGTGCCACCAGGTTTCTTATAGGGGAAGGCTATGGCTACACCTTC	CATRFLIGEGYGYTF
TRBV9	NA	TRBJ2-1	TRBD2	TGTGCCAGCAGCGTATTTGGCGGGAGGGGGATCAATGAGCAGTTCTTC	CASSVFGGRGINEQFF
TRBV28	NA	TRBJ1-3	NA	TGTGCCAGCAGGAAGACCGTCCGCTCTGGAAACACCATATATTTT	CASRKTVRSGNTIYF
TRBV27	NA	TRBJ2-5	NA	TGTGCCAGCTCGTTTTCGGGGGAGGAGACCCAGTACTTC	CASSFSGEETQYF
TRBV7-8	NA	TRBJ2-5	NA	TGTGCCAGCAGCTTAGAGGGCGGGAAGGGGGAGACCCAGTACTTC	CASSLEGGKGETQYF
TRBV19	NA	TRBJ2-1	TRBD1	TGTGCCAGTAGTATTATGAGGGGACAGGGAGTTAACAATGAGCAGTTCTTC	CASSIMRGQGVNNEQFF
TRBV5-1	NA	TRBJ1-1	NA	TGCGCCAGCAGCACGGGATCACTAAAAGGGACTGAAGCTTTCTTT	CASSTGSLKGTEAFF
TRBV10-3	few	TRBJ2-2	NA	TGTGCCATCAGGGACTTCCCGAACACCGGGGAGCTGTTTTTT	CAIRDFPNTGELFF
TRBV5-6	many	TRBJ1-2	TRBD1	TGTGCCAGCAGCTTGACAGGGGGAGCCTATGGCTACACCTTC	CASSLTGGAYGYTF
TRBV7-2	NA	TRBJ2-7	TRBD2	TGTGCCAGCAGCTTGGGTAGCGGGACTAACTACGAGCAGTACTTC	CASSLGSGTNYEQYF
TRBV15	NA	TRBJ1-2	NA	TGTGCCACCAATCAGGGAGTTGGTGGCTACACCTTC	CATNQGVGGYTF
TRBV5-4	NA	TRBJ2-7	TRBD2	TGTGCCAGCAGTCATCTGGGGACTAGCGGATACGAGCAGTACTTC	CASSHLGTSGYEQYF
TRBV4-2	once	TRBJ2-5	NA	TGTGCCAGCAGCCAAGGGGACACGGATGAGACCCAGTACTTC	CASSQGDTDETQYF
TRBV28	NA	TRBJ1-1	TRBD1	TGTGCCAGCAGTCCCCACAGGGGAGGGACTGAAGCTTTCTTT	CASSPHRGGTEAFF
TRBV2	NA	TRBJ2-6	NA	TGTGCCAGCGGTAAGGAGTCTGGGGCCAACGTCCTGACTTTC	CASGKESGANVLTF
TRBV7-3	NA	TRBJ1-1	TRBD1	TGTGCCAGCAGCCAACAGGGGACGAACACTGAAGCTTTCTTT	CASSQQGTNTEAFF
TRBV6-1	NA	TRBJ1-6	NA	TGTGCCAGCAGTACTCCGGGACGGGGATTGGCACCCCTCCACTTT	CASSTPGRGLAPLHF
TRBV9	NA	TRBJ2-7	NA	TGTGCCAGCGGAGGGACCCCTGGGTACGAGCAGTACTTC	CASGGTPGYEQYF
TRBV4-2	many	TRBJ2-3	TRBD2	TGTGCCAGCAGCCCCATTGGGACTAGCGGGTTCACAGATACGCAGTATTTT	CASSPIGTSGFTDTQYF
TRBV19	few	TRBJ2-7	NA	TGTGCCAGTAGGATCGGGGCAGGCTACGAGCAGTACTTC	CASRIGAGYEQYF
TRBV7-8	NA	TRBJ1-4	NA	TGTGCCAGCAGCTTAGCCTCGGGTTTTGAAAAACTGTTTTTT	CASSLASGFEKLFF
TRBV5-4	NA	TRBJ1-5	NA	TGTGCCAGCAGCCAAGACGGGGGAAGAGGGGGTAGCAATCAGCCCCAGCATTTT	CASSQDGGRGGSNQPQHF
TRBV9	NA	TRBJ2-2	NA	TGTGCCAGCAGCCCAACAGGGTTCACCACCGGGGAGCTGTTTTTT	CASSPTGFTTGELFF
TRBV2	NA	TRBJ2-1	NA	TGTGCCAGCAGTGGGTACGAGGGAGTAAAGGAGTTCTTC	CASSGYEGVKEFF
TRBV5-5	NA	TRBJ1-5	TRBD1	TGTGCCAGCAGCTACAGGGGTCCGGAGCCCCAGCATTTT	CASSYRGPEPQHF
TRBV29-1	NA	TRBJ1-5	TRBD1	TGCAGCGTTGGGGGGACAGGGGGTTCGGCGAATCAGCCCCAGCATTTT	CSVGGTGGSANQPQHF
TRBV18	NA	TRBJ2-7	TRBD2	TGTGCCAGCTCACCAACGGTAGCGGGAGGCGAGCAGTACTTC	CASSPTVAGGEQYF
TRBV2	few	TRBJ1-1	NA	TGTGCCAGCACCTTCGATGGGGGGACTGAAGCTTTCTTT	CASTFDGGTEAFF
TRBV5-8	once	TRBJ2-3	NA	TGTGCCAGCAGCAAAAATTGGAGGGGGCAGACTCGACGCACAGATACGCAGTATTTT	CASSKNWRGQTRRTDTQYF
TRBV27	NA	TRBJ1-1	TRBD1	TGTGCCAGCCACCGGGACAGGGCCACTGAAGCTTTCTTT	CASHRDRATEAFF
TRBV7-3	NA	TRBJ2-2	NA	TGTGCCAGCAGCCTACGAAGTTCCACCGGGGAGCTGTTTTTT	CASSLRSSTGELFF
TRBV20-1	NA	TRBJ2-5	NA	TGCAGTGCTAGAGTTGGGGAGACCCAGTACTTC	CSARVGETQYF
TRBV9	NA	TRBJ2-5	TRBD2	TGTGCCAGCAGCACCCAAGCGGGAGGGCAAGAGACCCAGTACTTC	CASSTQAGGQETQYF
TRBV2	NA	TRBJ2-5	NA	TGTGCCAGCAGTGTTGAAGGGGGGCGACACCAAGAGACCCAGTACTTC	CASSVEGGRHQETQYF
TRBV28	NA	TRBJ2-6	TRBD2	TGTGCCAGCAGAGATCGGGGGGGGGCACCCAGCTCTGGGGCCAACGTCCTGACTTTC	CASRDRGGAPSSGANVLTF
TRBV5-4	NA	TRBJ1-3	TRBD1	TGTGCCAGCAGCTGGGCACCGACAGGGACTGGAAACACCATATATTTT	CASSWAPTGTGNTIYF
TRBV30	NA	TRBJ2-5	NA	TGTGCCTGGAGAGAGTCGGAGACCCAGTACTTC	CAWRESETQYF
TRBV2	NA	TRBJ2-7	TRBD1	TGTGCCAGTGATGGGACAGGGGAGAGCGAGCAGTACTTC	CASDGTGESEQYF
TRBV29-1	NA	TRBJ2-3	NA	TGCAGCGTTGTAACTGGGTATTCAGATACGCAGTATTTT	CSVVTGYSDTQYF
TRBV4-3	once	TRBJ2-7	TRBD2	TGCGCCAGCAGCCAAGGGACAGTAGGACTAGCTGAGCAGTACTTC	CASSQGTVGLAEQYF
TRBV5-1	NA	TRBJ2-7	NA	TGCGCCAGCAGCTTGTTGGGTGGCGGATCCTACGAGCAGTACTTC	CASSLLGGGSYEQYF
TRBV2	NA	TRBJ1-5	NA	TGTGCCAGCAGGGGGATGTATAATCAGCCCCAGCATTTT	CASRGMYNQPQHF
TRBV19	NA	TRBJ1-5	TRBD1	TGTGCCAGTAGCCGGGACAGGGGACAGCCCCAGCATTTT	CASSRDRGQPQHF
TRBV20-1	NA	TRBJ2-3	NA	TGCAGTGGGGAGGAGGGAGATACGCAGTATTTT	CSGEEGDTQYF
TRBV9	many	TRBJ1-2	NA	TGTGCCAGCAGCGTAGGATCAGGGAGCGGCTACACCTTC	CASSVGSGSGYTF
TRBV6-5	NA	TRBJ2-4	TRBD2	TGTGCCAGCAGTTACGGGGCGGGGGGAAGTAACATTCAGTACTTC	CASSYGAGGSNIQYF
TRBV27	NA	TRBJ2-7	TRBD2	TGTGCCAGCAGATTACTTTCTAGCGGGAGCTCCTACGAGCAGTACTTC	CASRLLSSGSSYEQYF
TRBV7-3	NA	TRBJ2-7	NA	TGTGCCAGCAGCCCAAGGGGGGGCCCCTCCTACGAGCAGTACTTC	CASSPRGGPSYEQYF